Below are 31 T cell receptor beta chains sequenced from a single sample in a study of OX40 agonist ivuxolimab in advanced cancers. Clones were sequenced by immunoSEQ multiplex PCR, and TCRdb holds only the in-frame ones, with some missing. This table holds some 45,000 clones, around 87% found once. The specimen was CD4+ or CD8+ T cells sorted from blood, collected in a trial of the OX40 agonist ivuxolimab. These receptors were obtained from an adult with an advanced solid tumor such as melanoma, head and neck, liver or kidney cancer.

The chain joins TRBV5-6 to TRBJ2-1; 9 bases line up with TRBD2. The trim removed 3 bases at V and 7 bases at J, leaving 20 bases unmatched. Germline CDR1 and CDR2: SGHDT and YYEEEE. The CDR3 extends over 19 amino acids. The CDR3 DNA is TGTGCCAGCAGCTCGGCGGGTAGCGGGAGAACTAGTTTCCGGAATGAGCAGTTCTTC. It encodes CASSSAGSGRTSFRNEQFF.

The genes are TRBV5-1 and TRBJ1-4; D is perhaps TRBD1 (5 bases). This CDR3 spans 16 amino acids. V was clipped by 4 bases and J by 1 base, with 14 bases between them. CDR1 is SGHRS, CDR2 YFSETQ, per germline. In DNA, the CDR3 is TGCGCCAGCAGCGAAGGGGCCTCGCAAACTAATGAAAAACTGTTTTTT. Translated, it gives CASSEGASQTNEKLFF.

The chain joins TRBV28 to TRBJ2-3; D might be TRBD2 (7 bases). This CDR3 has 15 residues. Trimming shortened V by 4 bases and J by 1 base, and 12 bases separated the two germline ends. Per the germline V gene, CDR1 is MDHEN and CDR2 is SYDVKM. The chain's CDR3 is CASSWGGGGTDTQYF. The CDR3 bases are TGTGCCAGCAGTTGGGGCGGGGGCGGCACAGATACGCAGTATTTT. Full variable domain (outside the CDR3, taken from reference TRBV28 and TRBJ2-3): DVKVTQSSRYLVKRTGEKVFLECVQDMDHENMFWYRQDPGLGLRLIYFSYDVKMKEKGDIPEGYSVSREKKERFSLILESASTNQTSMYLCASSWGGGGTDTQYFGPGTRLTVL.

The chain has TRBV5-1 and TRBJ2-7, with no clear D. V dropped 0 bases and J dropped 9 bases, with 16 bases sitting between them. The CDR3 sequence is 14 residues long. CDR1 is SGHRS and CDR2 is YFSETQ in the germline V gene. For the CDR3, the DNA is TGCGCCAGCAGCTTGGCCGGGTCGTCCGTCGGGCAGTACTTC. Its protein is CASSLAGSSVGQYF.

The rearrangement joins TRBV6-4 to TRBJ2-7; D gene unclear. Trimming took off 2 bases at V and 3 bases at J, with 17 bases between the two ends. The CDR3 totals 16 residues. CDR1 is MRHNA, CDR2 SNTAGT, per germline. This CDR3 reads CASSDPEGSENYEQYF. In DNA form, the CDR3 reads TGTGCCAGCAGTGACCCAGAAGGGTCAGAGAACTACGAGCAGTACTTC.

The rearrangement links TRBV30 to TRBJ1-1; 7 bases agree with TRBD1. V lost 4 bases to trimming and J lost 1 base; unmatched junction nucleotides: 3. The CDR3 runs 13 residues. Germline V gives CDR1 GTSNPN, CDR2 SVGIG (reference sequence). Here the CDR3 DNA reads TGTGCCTGGATGAGACAGGGGAACACTGAAGCTTTCTTT. It specifies CAWMRQGNTEAFF.

The J gene is TRBJ1-5, the V gene TRBV5-1; D remains ambiguous. The CDR3 spans 15 residues. V was pared by 0 bases and J by 1 base, with 8 bases between. The germline CDR1 and CDR2 sequences are SGHRS and YFSETQ. CDR3 coding DNA: TGCGCCAGCAGCTTGGGATCCGGGAGCAATCAGCCCCAGCATTTT. Translated, it gives CASSLGSGSNQPQHF.

The chain has TRBV7-9 and TRBJ2-7; TRBD2 agrees at 8 bases. Trimming at V came to 1 base and at J to 7 bases, leaving 9 bases not matched to a gene. CDR1 is SEHNR and CDR2 is FQNEAQ in the germline V gene (reference sequence). The CDR3 has 15 residues. Here the CDR3 DNA reads TGTGCCAGCAGCTTAGGATTCAGCGGGGGAATGGAGCAGTACTTC. This gives the protein CASSLGFSGGMEQYF.

The chain couples TRBV19 to TRBJ2-2; TRBD2 agrees at 14 bases. Germline V gene sequence: CDR1 LNHDA, CDR2 SQIVND (reference sequence). CDR3 length equals 18 residues. V shed 2 bases and J 3 bases; nucleotides not matched to a gene: 5. DNA of the CDR3: TGTGCCAGTAGTATAATGACTAGCGGGAGGGGACACACCGGGGAGCTGTTTTTT. Its protein product is CASSIMTSGRGHTGELFF. Using reference TRBV19 and TRBJ2-2 for the parts outside the CDR3, the full variable domain is DGGITQSPKYLFRKEGQNVTLSCEQNLNHDAMYWYRQDPGQGLRLIYYSQIVNDFQKGDIAEGYSVSREKKESFPLTVTSAQKNPTAFYLCASSIMTSGRGHTGELFFGEGSRLTVL.

The CDR3: CASSLSGQGAGETQYF. The CDR3, as DNA: TGCGCCAGCAGCTTATCGGGACAGGGGGCCGGGGAGACCCAGTACTTC. V gene TRBV5-1 combines with J gene TRBJ2-5, with TRBD1 matching 12 bases. The germline CDR1 and CDR2 sequences are SGHRS and YFSETQ. The CDR3 has 16 amino acids. V was clipped by 2 bases and J by 5 bases; unmatched bases: 7.

The CDR3 bases are TGCAGCGTTGAAGCCCTAGAAGCGGGGGGGCTGTCAGATACGCAGTATTTT. It encodes CSVEALEAGGLSDTQYF. This chain links TRBV29-1 with TRBJ2-3; 10 positions agree with TRBD2. Germline CDR1 reads SQVTM; CDR2 reads ANQGSEA. The CDR3 is 17 amino acids. The trim removed 1 base at V and 4 bases at J, leaving 11 bases unmatched.

V gene TRBV10-2 combines with J gene TRBJ2-1; D call uncertain. The CDR3 has 12 residues. Germline values: CDR1 WSHSY, CDR2 SAAADI. V was clipped by 3 bases and J by 3 bases, with 3 bases between them. Here the CDR3 DNA reads TGCGCCAGCAGTGAAGTCTACAATGAGCAGTTCTTC. Its translation is CASSEVYNEQFF.

This chain connects TRBV2 to TRBJ1-6, with 7 positions matching TRBD1. In germline, CDR1 is SNHLY, CDR2 FYNNEI. This CDR3 spans 15 amino acids. V trimming: 0 bases; J trimming: 8 bases; junction bases outside the gene matches: 4. The CDR3 is CASSEARQGYSPLHF. Written as DNA, the CDR3 is TGTGCCAGCAGTGAAGCTAGACAGGGCTATTCACCCCTCCACTTT. Full variable domain (remainder filled in from reference TRBV2 and TRBJ1-6): EPEVTQTPSHQVTQMGQEVILRCVPISNHLYFYWYRQILGQKVEFLVSFYNNEISEKSEIFDDQFSVERPDGSNFTLKIRSTKLEDSAMYFCASSEARQGYSPLHFGNGTRLTVT.

The CDR3 DNA reads TGTGCCAGCAGCCCTCTAGCGGGCAAGGAGAAAGAGACCCAGTACTTC. Amino acids: CASSPLAGKEKETQYF. This rearrangement joins TRBV7-9 to TRBJ2-5, with 8 bases that match TRBD2. This CDR3 contains 16 residues. V lost 5 bases and J lost 3; bases outside the gene matches: 11. From germline, CDR1 is SEHNR and CDR2 FQNEAQ (reference sequence).

This clone was counted only a few times. The V and J genes are TRBV9 and TRBJ2-7; D uncertain. CDR3 length equals 16 residues. Germline lookup yields CDR1 SGDLS and CDR2 YYNGEE. The V end lost 4 bases, the J end lost 2 bases, and 19 bases lay between the germline ends. CDR3 protein: CASSPTAGHVAYEQYF. The CDR3 nucleotides read TGTGCCAGCAGCCCTACCGCCGGCCACGTCGCCTACGAGCAGTACTTC.

This sequence joins TRBV7-2 and TRBJ2-7; D perhaps matches TRBD2 (6 bases). Germline CDR1 reads SGHTA; CDR2 reads FQGNSA. The CDR3 totals 17 residues. Between the trimmed V and J ends, which lost 2 bases and 7 bases, there was a span of 24 bases. DNA for the CDR3: TGTGCCAGCAGCTTAATGGGGGGTGGGACTGACGTGTGGGAGCAGTACTTC. It encodes CASSLMGGGTDVWEQYF.

The genes are TRBV7-6 and TRBJ2-5; no reliable D call. With 5 bases removed from V and 1 base from J, the gap between germline ends came to 8 bases. This CDR3 is 13 amino acids long. Per germline, CDR1 SGHVS and CDR2 FNYEAQ. The CDR3 reads CASSRGRQETQYF. The CDR3 DNA follows: TGTGCCAGCAGCCGAGGCCGCCAAGAGACCCAGTACTTC. The variable domain in full, completed from reference TRBV7-6 and TRBJ2-5, reads GAGVSQSPRYKVTKRGQDVALRCDPISGHVSLYWYRQALGQGPEFLTYFNYEAQQDKSGLPNDRFSAERPEGSISTLTIQRTEQRDSAMYRCASSRGRQETQYFGPGTRLLVL.

The chain combines TRBV5-1 with TRBJ2-5; the match to TRBD2 covers 12 bases. V was pared by 0 bases and J by 1 base, with 4 bases of the junction left unmatched. Germline V lookup: CDR1 SGHRS, CDR2 YFSETQ. The CDR3 covers 17 residues. The CDR3 DNA reads as TGCGCCAGCAGCTTGGGTATACTAGCGGGGGGCCAAGAGACCCAGTACTTC. Amino acids: CASSLGILAGGQETQYF.

The chain joins TRBV13 to TRBJ1-6; possibly TRBD1 for D (6 bases). Germline lookup yields CDR1 PRHDT and CDR2 FYEKMQ (reference sequence). V was shortened by 3 bases and J by 7 bases, with 10 bases between the two germline ends. This CDR3 has 14 residues. CDR3 in DNA: TGTGCCAGCAGCTTCCAGGGGTCCAATTCACCCCTCCACTTT. This codes for CASSFQGSNSPLHF.

V usage is TRBV6-5 and J usage is TRBJ2-3; 7 positions agree with TRBD1. The CDR3 is 15 amino acids. V lost 4 bases and J lost 0; bases outside the gene matches: 4. Germline CDR1 reads MNHEY; CDR2 reads SVGAGI. The CDR3 here is CASSFRGQSTDTQYF. CDR3 DNA sequence: TGTGCCAGCAGTTTCAGGGGACAGAGCACAGATACGCAGTATTTT.

This clone was seen a handful of times. The genes are TRBV30 and TRBJ1-3, with D unclear. Germline CDR1 is GTSNPN and CDR2 is SVGIG (reference sequence). The CDR3 contains 14 residues. V dropped 1 base and J dropped 0 bases, with 7 bases sitting between them. The CDR3 DNA is TGTGCCTGGAGTGAAGACCACTCTGGAAACACCATATATTTT. This translates into CAWSEDHSGNTIYF.

V is TRBV5-4 and J is TRBJ2-3; no firm D call. V gave up 4 bases and J gave up 6 bases, with 12 bases separating them. This CDR3 spans 13 amino acids. Germline-derived CDR1 and CDR2 are SGHNT and YYREEE (reference sequence). CDR3: CASSIDGRDTQYF. The CDR3 DNA is TGTGCCAGCAGCATCGACGGAAGGGATACGCAGTATTTT.

The chain couples TRBV5-6 to TRBJ1-1, with 7 bases aligning to TRBD1. The CDR3 has 16 amino acids. Germline V CDR1 and CDR2: SGHDT, YYEEEE. Trimming took 4 bases from V and 4 from J; bases not matched to a gene: 13. The CDR3 bases are TGTGCCAGCAGCCATATAGAGGGGGCGCGAGGCACTGAAGCTTTCTTT. Protein sequence: CASSHIEGARGTEAFF. The whole variable domain, filled in from reference TRBV5-6 and TRBJ1-1, reads DAGVTQSPTHLIKTRGQQVTLRCSPKSGHDTVSWYQQALGQGPQFIFQYYEEEERQRGNFPDRFSGHQFPNYSSELNVNALLLGDSALYLCASSHIEGARGTEAFFGQGTRLTVV.

This sequence joins TRBV2 and TRBJ2-4; the match to TRBD1 covers 8 bases. With V trimmed by 1 base and J by 3 bases, 2 bases remained unmatched. The CDR3 extends over 15 amino acids. The germline V gene encodes CDR1 SNHLY and CDR2 FYNNEI. The CDR3 sequence is CASSEGGQGKNIQYF. CDR3 DNA sequence: TGTGCCAGCAGTGAAGGAGGACAGGGCAAAAACATTCAGTACTTC.

The chain employs TRBV7-3 and TRBJ2-3; no definite D call. Germline CDR1 is SGHTA and CDR2 is FQGTGA. Trimming took 4 bases from V and 5 from J, leaving 10 bases between them. This CDR3 has 13 amino acids. DNA of the CDR3: TGTGCCAGCAGCTCTTACCGCGGAGATACGCAGTATTTT. The encoded protein is CASSSYRGDTQYF.

The chain carries TRBV30 and TRBJ2-7; D is unclear. The CDR3 contains 13 residues. Per germline, CDR1 GTSNPN and CDR2 SVGIG (reference sequence). Trimming pared 0 bases from V and 10 bases from J, leaving 16 bases between. The CDR3 sequence: CAWSVPPPPGQYF. CDR3 sequence (DNA): TGTGCCTGGAGTGTACCCCCGCCCCCCGGACAGTACTTC.

The chain joins TRBV6-4 to TRBJ2-1; TRBD1 aligns across 9 bases. Germline loops: CDR1 MRHNA, CDR2 SNTAGT. This CDR3 is built from 13 residues. The junction had 3 bases not matched to a gene; V was cut back by 6 bases and J by 6 bases. This chain's CDR3 is CASSRDRVNEQFF. The CDR3 region has the DNA TGTGCCAGCAGCAGGGACAGGGTCAATGAGCAGTTCTTC.

The rearrangement uses TRBV14 and TRBJ2-3; D gene ambiguous. V was trimmed by 6 bases and J by 5 bases, leaving 15 bases between them. Germline assignment: CDR1 SGHDN and CDR2 FVKESK. The CDR3 length is 14 residues. The CDR3 coding sequence is TGTGCCAGCAGTCATGACCCGTCCCGAGATACGCAGTATTTT. As protein: CASSHDPSRDTQYF.

This clone was recorded only once. The rearrangement links TRBV18 to TRBJ2-5; 8 nucleotides line up with TRBD1. The germline V gene has CDR1 KGHSH and CDR2 LQKENI. Trimming took 4 bases from V and 7 from J; bases not matched to a gene: 5. The CDR3 consists of 13 residues. CDR3 in amino acids: CASSQDREGTQYF. CDR3 nucleotides: TGTGCCAGCTCACAGGACAGGGAAGGGACCCAGTACTTC.

The chain joins TRBV4-2 to TRBJ2-1, with 14 bases that match TRBD2. CDR3 size: 16 residues. V trimming: 3 bases; J trimming: 4 bases; junction bases outside the gene matches: 2. Looked up from germline, CDR1 is LGHNA and CDR2 is YNFKEQ. The CDR3: CASSQGTSGGYNEQFF. The CDR3 region has the DNA TGTGCCAGCAGCCAGGGGACTAGCGGGGGATACAATGAGCAGTTCTTC.

This clone came up once. This chain uses TRBV28 with TRBJ2-1, with TRBD2 matching 11 bases. CDR3 length: 14 residues. J gave up 5 bases and V 7 bases, and 4 bases lay outside the gene matches. Germline lookup yields CDR1 MDHEN and CDR2 SYDVKM. The CDR3 here is CASTTSGTHNEQFF. CDR3 DNA sequence: TGTGCCAGCACGACTAGCGGGACCCACAATGAGCAGTTCTTC.